These T cell receptor beta chains were read from a single sample in a study of blood T cell repertoires in COVID-19. Only in-frame clones appear in the TCRdb table, and some are missing; sequencing was by immunoSEQ multiplex PCR. The sample has about 250,000 clones, approximately 80% seen once. The sequenced material came from peripheral blood. The receptors were sampled from a woman in her 70s with acute or convalescent COVID-19. CDR3s leave out the opening cysteine and the closing phenylalanine or tryptophan.

>11|TRBJ1-2|TRBV27
ASSWETGGGYT
>11|TRBJ1-2|TRBV30
AWTVGLNYGYT
>16|TRBJ1-6|TRBV4-2
ASSTIPTGTGGGSPLH
>14|TRBJ2-3|TRBV4-2
ASSPDTSGDGDTQY
>12|TRBJ1-3|TRBV5-1
ASRVQGGGNTIY
>10|TRBJ2-7|TRBV28
ASSSPDRGQY
>12|TRBJ1-2|TRBV5-4
ASSLQGALRGYT
>12|TRBJ1-2|TRBV7-8
ASSPRQGAYGYT
>13|TRBJ1-1|TRBV4-2
ASSRGGVENTEAF
>13|TRBJ1-1|TRBV7-2
ASSLSGQGFTEAF
>11|TRBJ1-2|TRBV30
AWSAGSRHGYT
>9|TRBJ1-2|TRBV20-1
SAGTGPGYT
>12|TRBJ2-4|TRBV6-6
ASSPLASGSIQY
>13|TRBJ2-7|TRBV6-5
ASNKRADFTYEQY
>15|TRBJ1-5|TRBV10-2
ASSRTAGPVGNQPQH
>9|TRBJ1-1|TRBV12-3/TRBV12-4
ASSWGGEAF
>9|TRBJ2-7|TRBV28
ASSSVYEQY